This T cell receptor beta chain was identified in a study of blood T cell repertoires in COVID-19. Study details: T cells, B-cell-depleted T cells, or PBMCs provided the cDNA or gDNA that served as material.

CDR3 length: 15 amino acids. Trimming removed 1 base at V and 3 bases at J, with 12 bases between. Germline V CDR1 and CDR2: LNHDA, SQIVND (reference sequence). Assay used: immunoSEQ multiplex PCR; TCRdb lists only in-frame clones, some missing. The sample has roughly 230,000 clones, around four fifths seen once; the top ten hold more than 6%. The sequenced sample was peripheral blood. The TCR sequence derives from a woman aged 60-75 years with active or convalescent COVID-19. The gene calls are TRBV19 and TRBJ2-5; tentative D call: TRBD1 (5 bases). The CDR3 protein is CASSIGGHTEETQYF. The CDR3 region has the DNA TGTGCCAGTAGTATAGGAGGACATACTGAAGAGACCCAGTACTTC.